This TCR beta chain originates from a study of blood T cell repertoires in COVID-19. Background on the study: Samples taken during acute and convalescent COVID-19 were collected in the United States, Italy and Spain. PBMCs, B-cell-depleted T cells, or T cells provided the cDNA or gDNA that made up the material.

This clone came up a few times. After removal of 4 bases from V and 5 bases from J, the junction contained 5 bases not matched to a gene. Per germline, CDR1 SGHAT and CDR2 FQDESV (reference sequence). The CDR3 runs 14 residues. In the original processing: Reference gene primer amplification gave estimated nucleated cell counts. Profiled with immunoSEQ multiplex PCR; TCRdb holds only in-frame clones, not every one. The DNA gave D and trimming, while V, J and clone size come from that table. In the table there are more than 60,000 clones, roughly nine tenths of which are singletons. The sequence was obtained from a man aged 50 or older with active COVID-19. The genes are TRBV11-1 and TRBJ2-5, with 9 nucleotides matching TRBD2. The sample was peripheral blood. This CDR3 reads CASSYSGGSETQYF. The CDR3 nucleotides are TGTGCCAGCAGCTATAGCGGGGGAAGTGAGACCCAGTACTTC. The complete variable domain, with remaining parts taken from reference TRBV11-1 and TRBJ2-5, reads EAEVAQSPRYKITEKSQAVAFWCDPISGHATLYWYRQILGQGPELLVQFQDESVVDDSQLPKDRFSAERLKGVDSTLKIQPAELGDSAMYLCASSYSGGSETQYFGPGTRLLVL.